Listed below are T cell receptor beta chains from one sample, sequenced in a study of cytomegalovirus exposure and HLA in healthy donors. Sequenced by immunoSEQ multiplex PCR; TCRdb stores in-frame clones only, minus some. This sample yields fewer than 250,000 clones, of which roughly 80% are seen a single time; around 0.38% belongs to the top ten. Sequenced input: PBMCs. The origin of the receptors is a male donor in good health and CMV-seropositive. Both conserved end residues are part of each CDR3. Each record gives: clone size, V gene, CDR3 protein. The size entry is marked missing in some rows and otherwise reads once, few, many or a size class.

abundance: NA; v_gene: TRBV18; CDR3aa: CASTTGGGEKLFF
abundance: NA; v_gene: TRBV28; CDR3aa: CASTSSGTGGEFYEQYF
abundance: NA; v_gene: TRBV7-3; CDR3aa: CASSSDRGSSYEQYF
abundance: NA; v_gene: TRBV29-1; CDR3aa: CSVLLRGGYYGYTF
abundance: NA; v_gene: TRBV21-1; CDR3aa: CASSKGVPPNEKLFF
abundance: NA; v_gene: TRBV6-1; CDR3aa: CASTGMEQYF
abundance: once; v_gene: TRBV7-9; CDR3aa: CSSSLAPGETYEQYF
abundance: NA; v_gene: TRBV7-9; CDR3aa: CAAPRGPISGANVLTF
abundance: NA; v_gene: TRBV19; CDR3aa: CASSRLGENTEAFF
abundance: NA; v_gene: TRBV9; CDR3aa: CASSVGGQYYGYTF
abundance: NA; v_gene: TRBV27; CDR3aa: CASSLTAGNTIYF
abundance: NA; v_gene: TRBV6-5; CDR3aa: CASSYAQGKLFF
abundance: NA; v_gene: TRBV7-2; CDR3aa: CASSWGELETQYF
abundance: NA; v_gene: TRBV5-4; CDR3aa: CASSPPDRANTGELFF
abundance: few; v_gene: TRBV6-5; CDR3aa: CASRRPGQGTEQYF
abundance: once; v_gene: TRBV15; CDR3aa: CATSRGAQGQGGYF
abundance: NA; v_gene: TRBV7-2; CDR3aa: CASSLEQAVINQPQHF
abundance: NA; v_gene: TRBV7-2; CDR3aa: CASSFLGGGSYNEQFF
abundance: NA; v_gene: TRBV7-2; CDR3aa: CASSLANRVREAFF
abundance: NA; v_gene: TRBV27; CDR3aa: CASSFTGSYGYTF
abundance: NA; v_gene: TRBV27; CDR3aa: CASSLDPDRVTDTQYF
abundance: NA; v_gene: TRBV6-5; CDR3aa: CATSRDRGINTEAFF
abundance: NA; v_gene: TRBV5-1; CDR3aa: CASSLELASTGELFF
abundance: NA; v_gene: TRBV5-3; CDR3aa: CARREEFGRAQPQHF
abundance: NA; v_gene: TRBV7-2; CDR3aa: CASSVGFGPSYEQYF
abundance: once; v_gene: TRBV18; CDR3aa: CASSLGRGNEQFF
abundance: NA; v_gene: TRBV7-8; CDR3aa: CASSLATTVGYTF
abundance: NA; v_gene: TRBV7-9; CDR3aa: CASSPDRGRLANYGYTF
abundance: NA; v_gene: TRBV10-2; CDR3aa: CASSGDRATDTQYF
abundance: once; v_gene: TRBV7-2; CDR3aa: CASSPPSSGYTF
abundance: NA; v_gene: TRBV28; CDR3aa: CASRKTGGIGGELFF
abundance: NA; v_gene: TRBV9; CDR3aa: CASSAGRGVNTEAFF
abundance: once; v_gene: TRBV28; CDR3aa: CASSFIEDEKLFF
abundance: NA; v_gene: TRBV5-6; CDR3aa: CASSPDRRGTGELFF